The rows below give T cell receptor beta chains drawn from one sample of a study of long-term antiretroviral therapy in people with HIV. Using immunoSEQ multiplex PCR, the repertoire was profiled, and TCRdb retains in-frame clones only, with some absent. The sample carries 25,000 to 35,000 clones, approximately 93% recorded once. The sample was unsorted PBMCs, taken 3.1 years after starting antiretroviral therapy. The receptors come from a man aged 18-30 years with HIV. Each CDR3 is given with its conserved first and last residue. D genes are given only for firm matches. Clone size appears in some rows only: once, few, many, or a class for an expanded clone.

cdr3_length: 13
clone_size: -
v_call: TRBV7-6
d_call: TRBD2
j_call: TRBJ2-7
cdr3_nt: TGTGCCAGCAGCTTACTAGCGGGGAACGAGCAGTACTTC
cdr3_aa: CASSLLAGNEQYF

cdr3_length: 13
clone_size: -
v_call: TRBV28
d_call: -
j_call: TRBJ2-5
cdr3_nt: TGTGCCAGCAGTCTTGCGGTCGCGCAGACCCAGTACTTC
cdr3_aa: CASSLAVAQTQYF

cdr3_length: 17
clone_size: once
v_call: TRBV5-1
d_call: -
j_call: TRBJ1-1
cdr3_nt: TGCGCCAGCAGCTTGGAATCGACCGCAACGATGAACACTGAAGCTTTCTTT
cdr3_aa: CASSLESTATMNTEAFF

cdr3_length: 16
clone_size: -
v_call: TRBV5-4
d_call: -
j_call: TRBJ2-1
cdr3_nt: TGTGCCAGCAGCTTGGAAGGGGTCATACCCTACAATGAGCAGTTCTTC
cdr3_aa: CASSLEGVIPYNEQFF

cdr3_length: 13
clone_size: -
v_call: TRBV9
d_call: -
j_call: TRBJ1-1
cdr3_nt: TGTGCCAGCAGCGCGGGCGGAGGCACTGAAGCTTTCTTT
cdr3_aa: CASSAGGGTEAFF

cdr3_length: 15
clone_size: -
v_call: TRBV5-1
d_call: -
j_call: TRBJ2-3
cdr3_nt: TGCGCCAGCAACCCCTGGGCGCGGCCCACAGATACGCAGTATTTT
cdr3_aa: CASNPWARPTDTQYF

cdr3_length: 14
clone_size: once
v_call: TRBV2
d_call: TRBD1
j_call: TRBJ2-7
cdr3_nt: TGTGCCAGCAGTATCGGACAGGGATCGTACGAGCAGTACTTC
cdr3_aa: CASSIGQGSYEQYF

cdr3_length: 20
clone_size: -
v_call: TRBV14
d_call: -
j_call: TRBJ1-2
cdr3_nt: TGTGCCAGCAGCCAGATTTCCGGGGGCCGTGGGTTTTTGGGTAACTATGGCTACACCTTC
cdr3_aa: CASSQISGGRGFLGNYGYTF

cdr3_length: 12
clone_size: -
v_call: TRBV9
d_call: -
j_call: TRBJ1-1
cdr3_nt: TGTGCCAGCAGCCTTGTCGGAGGTGAAGCTTTCTTT
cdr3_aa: CASSLVGGEAFF

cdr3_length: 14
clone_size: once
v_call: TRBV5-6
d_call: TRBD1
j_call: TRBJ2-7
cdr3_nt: TGTGCCAGCCGGACAAGGGACAGCTCCTACGAGCAGTACTTC
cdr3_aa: CASRTRDSSYEQYF

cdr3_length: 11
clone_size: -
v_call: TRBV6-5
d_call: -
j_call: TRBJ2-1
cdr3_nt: TGTGCCAGCGTAGGGAACAATGAGCAGTTCTTC
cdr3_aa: CASVGNNEQFF

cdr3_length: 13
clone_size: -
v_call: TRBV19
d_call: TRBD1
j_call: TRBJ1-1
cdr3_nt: TGTGCCAGTAGTATAGGGGGGACAGGGTCAGCTTTCTTT
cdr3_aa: CASSIGGTGSAFF

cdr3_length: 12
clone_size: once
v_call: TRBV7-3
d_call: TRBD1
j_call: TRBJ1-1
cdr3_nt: TGTGCCAGCAGCTCTAGACAGGGGGAAGCTTTCTTT
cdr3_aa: CASSSRQGEAFF

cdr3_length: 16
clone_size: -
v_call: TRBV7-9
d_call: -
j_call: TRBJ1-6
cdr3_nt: TGTGCCAGCAGCGACAAGGGGGACTCCTATAATTCACCCCTCCACTTT
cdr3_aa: CASSDKGDSYNSPLHF

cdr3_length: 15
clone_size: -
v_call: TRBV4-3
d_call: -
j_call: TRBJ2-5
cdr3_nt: TGCGCCAGCAGCCAAGATCTTTGGCAGAAAGAGACCCAGTACTTC
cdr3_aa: CASSQDLWQKETQYF

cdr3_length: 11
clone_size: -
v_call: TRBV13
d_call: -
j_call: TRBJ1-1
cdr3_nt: TGTGCCAGCAGCCTTCGAGCTGAAGCTTTCTTT
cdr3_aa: CASSLRAEAFF

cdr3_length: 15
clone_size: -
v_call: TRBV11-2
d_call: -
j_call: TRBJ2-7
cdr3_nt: TGTGCCAGCAGCTTAGTTATCCCAGGAGGCTACGAGCAGTACTTC
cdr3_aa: CASSLVIPGGYEQYF

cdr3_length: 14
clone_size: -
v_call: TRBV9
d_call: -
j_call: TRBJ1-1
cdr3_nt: TGTGCCAGCAGCTCCGGGGAGGGAGGAACTGAAGCTTTCTTT
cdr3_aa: CASSSGEGGTEAFF

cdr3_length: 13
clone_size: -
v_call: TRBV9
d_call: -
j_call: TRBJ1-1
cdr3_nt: TGTGCCAGCAGCGTAGGGGTCAGCACTGAAGCTTTCTTT
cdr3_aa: CASSVGVSTEAFF

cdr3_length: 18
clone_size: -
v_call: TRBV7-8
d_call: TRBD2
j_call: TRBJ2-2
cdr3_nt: TGTGCCAGCAGCTCCCGACTAGCGGGGGGTTCGAACACCGGGGAGCTGTTTTTT
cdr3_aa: CASSSRLAGGSNTGELFF

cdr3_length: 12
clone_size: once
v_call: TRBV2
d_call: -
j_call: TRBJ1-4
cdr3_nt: TGTGCCAGTTGGCAGGGTGGCGAAAAACTGTTTTTT
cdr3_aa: CASWQGGEKLFF

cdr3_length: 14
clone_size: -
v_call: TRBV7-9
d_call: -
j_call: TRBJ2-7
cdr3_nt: TGTGCCAGCAGCTGGGGGCTTACGACCTACGAGCAGTACTTC
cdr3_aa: CASSWGLTTYEQYF

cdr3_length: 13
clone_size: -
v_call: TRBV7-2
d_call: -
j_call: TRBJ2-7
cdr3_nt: TGTGCCAGCAGCTCATCATTCTCCTACGAGCAGTACTTC
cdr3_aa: CASSSSFSYEQYF

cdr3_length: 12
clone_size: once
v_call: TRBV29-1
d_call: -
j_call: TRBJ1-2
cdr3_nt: TGCAGCACCTGGACGGGAGAGACCAGCTACACCTTC
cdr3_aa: CSTWTGETSYTF

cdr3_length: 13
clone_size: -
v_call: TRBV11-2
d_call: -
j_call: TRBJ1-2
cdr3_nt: TGTGCCAGCAGTGGGGGTGGCCTCTATGGCTACACCTTC
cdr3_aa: CASSGGGLYGYTF

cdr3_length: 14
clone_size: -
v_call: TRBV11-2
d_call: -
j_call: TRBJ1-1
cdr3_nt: TGTGCCAGCAGCTTAGTAGTAGGGGCCTTAGAAGCTTTCTTT
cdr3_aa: CASSLVVGALEAFF

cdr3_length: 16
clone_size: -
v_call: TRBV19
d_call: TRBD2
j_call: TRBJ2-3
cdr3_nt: TGTGCCAGTAGTGTCCTAACTAGCGGGGGCACAGATACGCAGTATTTT
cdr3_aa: CASSVLTSGGTDTQYF

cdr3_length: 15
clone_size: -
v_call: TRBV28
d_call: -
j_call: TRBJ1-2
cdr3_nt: TGTGCCAGCAGTTCCCCCCCCGGGGCCACGGAGGGCTACACCTTC
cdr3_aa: CASSSPPGATEGYTF

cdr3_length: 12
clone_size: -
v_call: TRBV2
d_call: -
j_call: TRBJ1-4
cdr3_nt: TGTGCCAGCAGGGGCGATAGAGAAAAACTGTTTTTT
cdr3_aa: CASRGDREKLFF

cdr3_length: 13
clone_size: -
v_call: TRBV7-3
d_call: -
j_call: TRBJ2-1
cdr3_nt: TGTGCCAGCAGTATTAGCTCCTACAATGAGCAGTTCTTC
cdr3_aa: CASSISSYNEQFF

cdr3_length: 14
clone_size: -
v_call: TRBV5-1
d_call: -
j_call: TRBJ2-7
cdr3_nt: TGCGCCAGCAGCTTGAGCCACATGACATACGAGCAGTACTTC
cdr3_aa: CASSLSHMTYEQYF

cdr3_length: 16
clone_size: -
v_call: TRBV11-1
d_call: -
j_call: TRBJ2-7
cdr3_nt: TGTGCCAGCAGCGACTCCACCCATTCGCCAGCCTACGAGCAGTACTTC
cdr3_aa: CASSDSTHSPAYEQYF

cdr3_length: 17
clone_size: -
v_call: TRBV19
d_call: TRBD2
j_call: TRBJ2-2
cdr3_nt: TGTGCCAGTAGCCAATCATCAGCGGGAGTCCGCCCCGGGGAGCTGTTTTTT
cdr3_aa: CASSQSSAGVRPGELFF

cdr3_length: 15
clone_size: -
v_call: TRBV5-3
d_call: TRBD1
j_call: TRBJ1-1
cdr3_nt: TGTGCCAGAAGGACAGGGGAGGTCTCCCACACTGAAGCTTTCTTT
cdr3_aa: CARRTGEVSHTEAFF

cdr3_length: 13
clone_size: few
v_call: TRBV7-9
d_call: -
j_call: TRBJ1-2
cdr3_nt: TGTGCCAGCAGGGGACTTGGGTCCTATGGCTACACCTTC
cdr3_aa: CASRGLGSYGYTF

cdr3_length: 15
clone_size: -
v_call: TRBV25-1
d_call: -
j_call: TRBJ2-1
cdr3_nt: TGTGCCAGCAGTGAGTTGGTAAGCTCCTACAATGAGCAGTTCTTC
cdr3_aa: CASSELVSSYNEQFF